The rows below give T cell receptor beta chains drawn from one sample of a study of blood T cells in healthy people across ages. Each CDR3 protein is one row after TCRdb ran MiXCR on the 5' RACE reads. Among approximately 490,000 distinct CDR3 sequences, nearly 25% were seen once, and the ten largest hold under 9%. These data were likewise used in another study, on T cells of mothers and their children.

The sequenced sample consisted of blood. These receptors all stem from a boy younger than 18 in good health. CDR3s include the opening cysteine and the closing phenylalanine or tryptophan. The D gene is left open where the match is weak. Size values are once, few and many counts, or a class for expanded clones, and some rows have none.

V gene	J gene	clone size	D gene	CDR3 DNA	CDR3 protein
TRBV20-1	TRBJ2-7	.	TRBD2	TGCAGTGCTAGAGACCGACTAGCGGGGGGGAGCGAGCAGTACTTC	CSARDRLAGGSEQYF
TRBV28	TRBJ2-6	few	.	TGTGCCAGCAGTGCGGAGGTGTCTTCTGGGGCCAACGTCCTGACTTTC	CASSAEVSSGANVLTF
TRBV6-5	TRBJ2-5	.	TRBD1	TGTGCCAGCATGACGAGCATAGGGGGCAGGGAGACCCAGTACTTC	CASMTSIGGRETQYF
TRBV20-1	TRBJ2-3	.	TRBD2	TGCAGTGCTACTCAGCGGGAGCGAACAGATACGCAGTATTTT	CSATQRERTDTQYF
TRBV28	TRBJ2-7	.	.	TGTGCCAGCAGTTTCGGGTTCTCTTCGGGCGCCGAGCAGTACTTC	CASSFGFSSGAEQYF
TRBV7-9	TRBJ1-3	.	.	TGTGCCAGCAGCCCCGACCGCCAAACTGGAAACACCATATATTTT	CASSPDRQTGNTIYF
TRBV9	TRBJ1-2	.	.	TGTGCCAGCAGCGTAGATCTCAGAGACTTCTATGGCTACACCTTC	CASSVDLRDFYGYTF
TRBV12-3/TRBV12-4	TRBJ2-1	few	.	TGTGCCAGCAGCCCTTGGATTGAGCAGTTCTTC	CASSPWIEQFF
TRBV10-3	TRBJ2-5	many	.	TGTGCCATCAGTGAGAGACAAGAGACCCAGTACTTC	CAISERQETQYF
TRBV7-2	TRBJ2-3	once	.	TGTGCCAGCAGCTTAGCACTCGGGGCCACAGATACGCAGTATTTT	CASSLALGATDTQYF
TRBV7-3	TRBJ2-5	few	TRBD1	TGTGTCAGCAGCCCGACAGGGTCCAAGACCCAGTACTTC	CVSSPTGSKTQYF
TRBV4-1	TRBJ1-1	.	.	TGCGCCAGCAGCCAAGTGGGGGGCCTTTCGAACACTGAAGCTTTCTTT	CASSQVGGLSNTEAFF
TRBV6-5	TRBJ1-3	few	.	TGTGCCAGCAGTTACTCTCGGTCCTTCGATGGAAACACCATATATTTT	CASSYSRSFDGNTIYF
TRBV6-2/TRBV6-3	TRBJ1-1	.	.	TGTGCCAGCAGTTACATCCTGGAGGTGGACACTGAAGCTTTCTTT	CASSYILEVDTEAFF
TRBV4-3	TRBJ2-2	few	.	TGCGCCAGCAGCCAAGATCCTAGTTACGGGGAGCTGTTTTTT	CASSQDPSYGELFF
TRBV15	TRBJ2-7	few	.	TGTGCCACCAGCAGAGATCCCGGAAGCTCCTACGAGCAGTACTTC	CATSRDPGSSYEQYF
TRBV27	TRBJ1-5	few	.	TGTGCCAGCTCCGAGGGGGGTATCAATCAGCCCCAGCATTTT	CASSEGGINQPQHF
TRBV28	TRBJ1-6	.	TRBD1	TGTGCCAGCAGTGCAACCGGGACAGGGGCGAATTCACCCCTCCACTTT	CASSATGTGANSPLHF
TRBV29-1	TRBJ2-7	many	TRBD2	TGCAGCGGGTCTAGCGGGAGGATGAACGAGCAGTACTTC	CSGSSGRMNEQYF
TRBV5-5	TRBJ2-2	few	TRBD2	TGTGCCAGCAGCTCCATAGCGGGGGGCCCCGGGGAGCTGTTTTTT	CASSSIAGGPGELFF
TRBV18	TRBJ1-4	few	TRBD1	TGTGCCAGCTGGGGACAGCCTAATGAAAAACTGTTTTTT	CASWGQPNEKLFF
TRBV20-1	TRBJ2-2	.	.	TGCAGTGCTAGATTTGGGGTTGGCACCGGGGAGCTGTTTTTT	CSARFGVGTGELFF
TRBV7-8	TRBJ2-5	.	.	TGTGCCAGCAGCAGCATCGAGGTGGACAAGTTCTTC	CASSSIEVDKFF
TRBV7-6	TRBJ2-4	few	TRBD2	TGTGCCAGCAGCTCGGGACTAGCGGGAGGGCCAGCCAAAAACATTCAGTACTTC	CASSSGLAGGPAKNIQYF
TRBV7-3	TRBJ2-7	few	.	TGTGCCAGCAGCTCGACTAGTGACGCCTACGAGCAGTACTTC	CASSSTSDAYEQYF
TRBV29-1	TRBJ2-7	few	TRBD2	TGCAGCGCCATGGATCTAGCGGGCCTCACCTACGAGCAGTACTTC	CSAMDLAGLTYEQYF
TRBV6-1	TRBJ1-4	.	TRBD1	TGTGCCAGCAGTCACGACGGGACAGGGGTAGAAAAACTGTTTTTT	CASSHDGTGVEKLFF